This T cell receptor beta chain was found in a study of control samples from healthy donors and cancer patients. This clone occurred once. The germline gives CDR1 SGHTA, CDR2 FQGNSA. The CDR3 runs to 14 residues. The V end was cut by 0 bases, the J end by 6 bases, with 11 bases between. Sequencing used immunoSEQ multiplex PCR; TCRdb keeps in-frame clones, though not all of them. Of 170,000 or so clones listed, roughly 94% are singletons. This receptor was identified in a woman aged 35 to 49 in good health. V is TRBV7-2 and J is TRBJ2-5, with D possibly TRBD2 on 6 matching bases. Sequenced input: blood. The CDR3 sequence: CASSLASGGQTQYF. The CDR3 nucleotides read TGTGCCAGCAGCTTAGCCAGCGGAGGGCAGACCCAGTACTTC.